These 29 T cell receptor beta chains were sequenced from one sample in a study of blood T cell repertoires in COVID-19. The data were produced by immunoSEQ multiplex PCR, yet TCRdb's version contains in-frame clones alone and is incomplete. Here the sample spans about 130,000 clones, 75% to 85% being singletons. Sequencing input: peripheral blood. These receptors originate from an elderly man with acute or convalescent COVID-19.

As to this clone: This sample includes further DNA sequences coding for the same CDR3. The rearrangement links TRBV20-1 to TRBJ1-1, with D maybe TRBD1 (5 bases). CDR3 size: 11 residues. Per the germline V gene, CDR1 is DFQATT and CDR2 is SNEGSKA (reference sequence). Deletions cut 6 bases from V and 4 bases from J, with 9 bases between. Written as DNA, the CDR3 is TGCAGTGCGCCGGGGGTCACTGAAGCTTTCTTT. It codes for CSAPGVTEAFF.

V and J are TRBV7-2 and TRBJ2-7, with 11 nucleotides matching TRBD1. Losses at the gene ends were 1 base for V and 3 bases for J; bases not matched to a gene: 2. CDR3 size: 15 residues. Germline assignment: CDR1 SGHTA and CDR2 FQGNSA. CDR3 sequence reads: CASSLVDRGLYEQYF. DNA for the CDR3: TGTGCCAGCAGCTTAGTGGACAGGGGGCTCTACGAGCAGTACTTC.

The CDR3 protein is CASSLVGRPDTDTQYF. The CDR3 region has the DNA TGCGCCAGCAGCTTGGTCGGCAGGCCAGACACAGATACGCAGTATTTT. The V gene is TRBV5-1, the J gene TRBJ2-3; D remains unclear. The CDR3 contains 16 residues. In germline, CDR1 is SGHRS, CDR2 YFSETQ. V lost 0 bases and J 2 bases, leaving 13 bases between the germline ends. Supplemented by reference TRBV5-1 and TRBJ2-3, the full variable domain reads KAGVTQTPRYLIKTRGQQVTLSCSPISGHRSVSWYQQTPGQGLQFLFEYFSETQRNKGNFPGRFSGRQFSNSRSEMNVSTLELGDSALYLCASSLVGRPDTDTQYFGPGTRLTVL.

The V gene is TRBV5-1, the J gene TRBJ2-5, with D perhaps TRBD2 (5 bases). This CDR3 has 14 amino acids. The V gene lost 1 base and the J gene lost 3 bases, with 10 bases spanning the gap. From germline, CDR1 is SGHRS and CDR2 YFSETQ. CDR3 bases: TGCGCCAGCAGCTTGATGAGGGCGGAAGAGACCCAGTACTTC. Translating it yields CASSLMRAEETQYF.

This clone was observed a single time. The genes are TRBV2 and TRBJ2-5, with D possibly matching TRBD2 (5 bases). The CDR3 loop spans 14 amino acids. CDR1 is SNHLY and CDR2 is FYNNEI in the germline V gene. V lost 6 bases to trimming and J lost 2 bases, with 13 bases between them. The CDR3 region is CASRVLVTQETQYF. The CDR3 coding sequence is TGTGCCAGCAGGGTACTAGTCACTCAAGAGACCCAGTACTTC.

Only a few counts were recorded for this clone. The CDR3 loop reads CASSLLSLNEAGANVLTF. The CDR3 nucleotides read TGTGCCAGCAGCTTACTTTCACTCAACGAGGCTGGGGCCAACGTCCTGACTTTC. The J gene is TRBJ2-6, the V gene TRBV7-3; no definite D call. This CDR3 comprises 18 residues. The V and J ends lost 2 bases and 2 bases respectively, with 16 bases between them. The germline gives CDR1 SGHTA, CDR2 FQGTGA.

The chain couples TRBV28 to TRBJ1-1, with D perhaps matching TRBD1 (5 bases). This CDR3 is built from 13 residues. Looked up from germline, CDR1 is MDHEN and CDR2 is SYDVKM. V was pared by 5 bases and J by 4 bases, with 11 bases between. CDR3 sequence: CASSGTSLTEAFF. The CDR3 DNA reads as TGTGCCAGCAGTGGGACTTCCCTCACTGAAGCTTTCTTT.

This chain uses TRBV19 with TRBJ2-5, with a weak D call TRBD2 (6 bases). Germline CDR1 and CDR2: LNHDA and SQIVND (reference sequence). The V end was cut by 0 bases, the J end by 5 bases, with 13 bases between. There are 15 residues in the CDR3. The CDR3, as DNA: TGTGCCAGTAGTATAGAGGCGGGAACCTGGGAGACCCAGTACTTC. Its protein product is CASSIEAGTWETQYF.

The rearrangement links TRBV5-1 to TRBJ2-1; 9 positions agree with TRBD2. This CDR3 is 16 amino acids long. The V gene's germline CDR1 is SGHRS and CDR2 YFSETQ. V shed 1 base and J 4 bases; nucleotides not matched to a gene: 6. CDR3 nucleotide sequence: TGCGCCAGCAGCTTGTCGCTAGCGGGGAAATACAATGAGCAGTTCTTC. Translation: CASSLSLAGKYNEQFF.

The rearrangement uses TRBV6-5 and TRBJ1-2; no clear D gene. The germline gives CDR1 MNHEY, CDR2 SVGAGI. Trimming stripped 7 bases from V and 7 bases from J, with 13 bases between. This CDR3 spans 12 amino acids. The CDR3 is CASTQERLGYTF. DNA for the CDR3: TGTGCCAGCACACAAGAGCGCCTTGGCTACACCTTC.

The chain uses TRBV5-1 and TRBJ2-2; no firm D call. Germline CDR1 is SGHRS and CDR2 is YFSETQ. This CDR3 region has 15 residues. Trimming took 5 bases from V and 5 from J, leaving 16 bases between them. CDR3 amino acids: CASRVMSELTGELFF. The DNA of the CDR3 is TGCGCCAGCAGAGTTATGTCTGAGCTAACCGGGGAGCTGTTTTTT.

This clone was seen only a few times. The chain recombines TRBV18 with TRBJ2-7, with D maybe TRBD2 (6 bases). There are 15 residues in the CDR3. CDR1 and CDR2 from the germline V gene are KGHSH and LQKENI. The germline V and J ends were trimmed by 2 bases and 7 bases, with 18 bases remaining between them. The DNA for the CDR3 is TGTGCCAGCTCACCATCTCTCGGTGGGACTCGGGAGCAGTACTTC. It encodes CASSPSLGGTREQYF.

This chain joins TRBV12-5 and TRBJ1-1, with D perhaps TRBD1 (6 bases). Trimming stripped 0 bases from V and 7 bases from J, with 18 bases between. Germline V CDR1 and CDR2: LGHNT, FRNRAP. CDR3 length: 16 residues. This CDR3 reads CASGLVRDTGTIEAFF. The CDR3, as DNA: TGTGCTAGTGGTTTGGTACGGGACACAGGAACGATTGAAGCTTTCTTT. The full variable domain, completed using reference TRBV12-5 and TRBJ1-1, is DARVTQTPRHKVTEMGQEVTMRCQPILGHNTVFWYRQTMMQGLELLAYFRNRAPLDDSGMPKDRFSAEMPDATLATLKIQPSEPRDSAVYFCASGLVRDTGTIEAFFGQGTRLTVV.

This clone was detected a few times. The V and J genes are TRBV7-8 and TRBJ1-5, with D uncertain. V was trimmed by 1 base and J by 0 bases, leaving 4 bases between them. This CDR3 has 14 residues. Germline lookup yields CDR1 SGHVS and CDR2 FQNEAQ. This CDR3 reads CASSLGASNQPQHF. The CDR3 region has the DNA TGTGCCAGCAGCTTAGGAGCTAGCAATCAGCCCCAGCATTTT.

A few counts support this clone. The chain combines TRBV6-1 with TRBJ2-1, with a weak D call TRBD2 (6 bases). Germline V lookup: CDR1 MNHNS, CDR2 SASEGT. The V end lost 4 bases, the J end lost 6 bases, and 31 bases lay between the germline ends. The CDR3 has 20 residues. The CDR3 DNA reads TGTGCCAGCAGTGGCAATGCTAGAGGCCGACGGGAGCGACCGGTCAATGAGCAGTTCTTC. Protein product: CASSGNARGRRERPVNEQFF.

V gene TRBV3-1 (or the pseudogene TRBV3-2) combines with J gene TRBJ2-1; 9 nucleotides line up with TRBD1. With V trimmed by 2 bases and J by 6 bases, 14 bases remained unmatched. Germline V lookup: CDR1 LGHDT, CDR2 YNNKEL (reference sequence). CDR3 size: 18 residues. The CDR3 loop is CASSQRPGTGLSANEQFF. In DNA form, the CDR3 reads TGTGCCAGCAGCCAACGTCCCGGGACAGGGTTGTCGGCCAATGAGCAGTTCTTC.

The gene calls are TRBV4-3 and TRBJ1-1; D is undetermined. CDR1 LGHNA and CDR2 YSLEER come from the germline V gene. Trimming took off 0 bases at V and 5 bases at J, with 16 bases between the two ends. The CDR3 runs 16 residues. The CDR3 loop is CASSQDLPDSGTEAFF. The CDR3 DNA follows: TGCGCCAGCAGCCAAGATCTCCCGGATTCGGGGACTGAAGCTTTCTTT.

This clone has a single count. The chain joins TRBV5-1 to TRBJ1-3; no reliable D call. With 1 base removed from V and 3 bases from J, the gap between germline ends came to 11 bases. CDR1 and CDR2 from the germline V gene are SGHRS and YFSETQ. The CDR3 consists of 15 residues. The CDR3 reads CASSLIGEGGNTIYF. DNA for the CDR3: TGCGCCAGCAGCTTGATAGGAGAAGGTGGAAACACCATATATTTT.

This sequence joins TRBV28 and TRBJ2-7, with TRBD1 identical over 8 bases. CDR1 MDHEN and CDR2 SYDVKM come from the germline V gene. This CDR3 contains 15 residues. Trimming cost V 3 bases and J 2 bases; bases outside gene matches: 6. CDR3 in amino acids: CASSFRDRFTYEQYF. CDR3 bases: TGTGCCAGCAGTTTCCGGGACAGGTTCACCTACGAGCAGTACTTC.

V gene TRBV19 combines with J gene TRBJ2-6, with D perhaps matching TRBD2 (5 bases). This CDR3 region has 18 residues. The V gene's germline CDR1 is LNHDA and CDR2 SQIVND (reference sequence). V dropped 2 bases and J dropped 0 bases, with 14 bases sitting between them. CDR3 DNA sequence: TGTGCCAGTAGTATACTCCCCGGACGGGACTCTGGGGCCAACGTCCTGACTTTC. This sequence encodes CASSILPGRDSGANVLTF.

This chain uses TRBV9 with TRBJ1-3, with 7 bases lining up with TRBD1. Per germline, CDR1 SGDLS and CDR2 YYNGEE. V was clipped by 4 bases and J by 2 bases; unmatched bases: 12. The CDR3 length is 17 residues. The CDR3 nucleotides are TGTGCCAGCAGCACATCTGGGGGGCAGGGGGCTGGAAACACCATATATTTT. Translated, it gives CASSTSGGQGAGNTIYF.

This clone was seen only once. The V call is TRBV5-1, the J call TRBJ2-3; 9 positions match TRBD1. V lost 1 base and J lost 5; bases outside the gene matches: 2. The CDR3 length is 14 residues. CDR1 and CDR2 from the germline V gene are SGHRS and YFSETQ. Here the CDR3 DNA reads TGCGCCAGCAGCTTGACAGGGGGCCGAGATACGCAGTATTTT. It is translated as CASSLTGGRDTQYF.

Remarks on this clone: A much larger clonotype is one base distant, so this may be a read error. The gene calls are TRBV7-8 and TRBJ2-7; D gene unclear. This CDR3 contains 14 residues. Germline CDR1 SGHVS, CDR2 FQNEAQ. With 1 base removed from V and 0 bases from J, the gap between germline ends came to 7 bases. Written as DNA, the CDR3 is TGTGCCAGCAGCTTAGTTGGCAACTCCTACGAGCAGTACTTC. Its protein is CASSLVGNSYEQYF. Full variable domain (remainder filled in from reference TRBV7-8 and TRBJ2-7): GAGVSQSPRYKVAKRGQDVALRCDPISGHVSLFWYQQALGQGPEFLTYFQNEAQLDKSGLPSDRFFAERPEGSVSTLKIQRTQQEDSAVYLCASSLVGNSYEQYFGPGTRLTVT.

CDR3 loop: CASSQFSPGLAGWNEQFF. For the CDR3, the DNA is TGCGCCAGCAGCCAATTTTCCCCGGGACTAGCGGGGTGGAATGAGCAGTTCTTC. The V call is TRBV4-3, the J call TRBJ2-1, with TRBD2 matching over 13 bases. CDR1 and CDR2 (germline): LGHNA, YSLEER. The J segment lost 7 bases and the V segment lost 2 bases, leaving 11 bases of the junction unmatched. The CDR3 is 18 amino acids.

The chain is built from TRBV18 and TRBJ1-1, with TRBD1 identical over 8 bases. This CDR3 spans 15 amino acids. Germline loops: CDR1 KGHSH, CDR2 LQKENI. V lost 3 bases and J lost 4; bases outside the gene matches: 7. In DNA form, the CDR3 reads TGTGCCAGCTCACCCACACAGGGGGTCGGCACTGAAGCTTTCTTT. The encoded protein is CASSPTQGVGTEAFF.

This sequence joins TRBV21-1 and TRBJ2-3; TRBD1 is the table's D call and was not checked against the DNA. TRBV21-1 is termed a pseudogene. CDR3 length: 15 amino acids. In DNA form, the CDR3 reads TGTGCCAGCAGCAATGGCGGACAGGGTGAAGATACGCAGTATTTT. Translated: CASSNGGQGEDTQYF.

The chain joins TRBV14 to TRBJ2-7; 7 bases align to TRBD1. Germline trimming cut 5 bases from V and 3 bases from J; bases unmatched to any gene: 13. The CDR3 consists of 16 residues. Looked up from germline, CDR1 is SGHDN and CDR2 is FVKESK. In nucleotides, the CDR3 is TGTGCCAGCAGCACCCTTGAGGGGGCCTCTCTCTACGAGCAGTACTTC. Translated: CASSTLEGASLYEQYF.

This clone was recorded many times. The CDR3 coding sequence is TGTGCCAGCAGCCAAGCAGGGGGCCTATATGGCTACACCTTC. Its protein is CASSQAGGLYGYTF. The chain links TRBV4-2 to TRBJ1-2; 8 positions agree with TRBD1. The germline CDR1 and CDR2 sequences are LGHNA and YNFKEQ. The CDR3 has 14 amino acids. The J segment lost 5 bases and the V segment lost 1 base, leaving 3 bases of the junction unmatched.

This clone has a handful of counts. The V and J genes are TRBV18 and TRBJ1-1; D is perhaps TRBD1 (6 bases). The CDR3 contains 15 residues. Germline assignment: CDR1 KGHSH and CDR2 LQKENI. Deletions cut 4 bases from V and 1 base from J, with 13 bases between. This chain's CDR3 is CASSLEQGRNTEAFF. The CDR3, as DNA: TGTGCCAGCTCACTAGAACAGGGAAGGAACACTGAAGCTTTCTTT. The entire variable domain, with the rest obtained from reference TRBV18 and TRBJ1-1, is as follows: NAGVMQNPRHLVRRRGQEARLRCSPMKGHSHVYWYRQLPEEGLKFMVYLQKENIIDESGMPKERFSAEFPKEGPSILRIQQVVRGDSAAYFCASSLEQGRNTEAFFGQGTRLTVV.